These 9 T cell receptor beta chains were all obtained from the same sample, sequenced in a study of beta chain features in type 1 diabetes listed by TCRdb under 2018. Library preparation used the immunoSEQ multiplex PCR assay. All of the isolated RNA was reverse transcribed with the High Capacity cDNA Reverse Transcription Kit, so expressed TCRB transcripts were sequenced. In TCRdb, the immuneACCESS table is reduced to in-frame sequences with V and J assigned. These tables do not hold every clone; where another copy was compared, an unresolved V gene accounts for under half, and the others remain unexplained. This sample lists hundreds of thousands of clones; roughly 15% were detected once. The top ten clonotypes cover about 6.7% of the sample. Sequenced: central memory CD4+ T cells from blood. The receptor set was obtained from a man aged 30 to 39 in good health.

V gene TRBV19 combines with J gene TRBJ2-1; possible D gene TRBD1, 6 bases. Germline V gene lookup returns CDR1 LNHDA and CDR2 SQIVND (reference sequence). This CDR3 contains 14 residues. Trimming cost V 5 bases and J 8 bases, with 16 bases left between them. The CDR3: CASSEWGLSDEQFF. CDR3 sequence (DNA): TGTGCCAGTAGTGAGTGGGGGCTTTCGGATGAGCAGTTCTTC.

The rearrangement links TRBV7-2 to TRBJ2-7; no reliable D call. The CDR3 is made up of 13 amino acids. Between the trimmed V and J ends, which lost 2 bases and 3 bases, there was a span of 8 bases. CDR1 and CDR2 (germline): SGHTA, FQGNSA. This CDR3 reads CASSLSPSYEQYF. Here the CDR3 DNA reads TGTGCCAGCAGCTTATCCCCTAGCTACGAGCAGTACTTC.

CDR3 loop: CASSRDTNGNTIYF. CDR3 DNA: TGTGCCAGCAGCCGGGACACGAATGGAAACACCATATATTTT. J is TRBJ1-3 and V is TRBV7-6; D perhaps matches TRBD1 (6 bases). V was trimmed by 5 bases and J by 3 bases, leaving 11 bases between them. This CDR3 spans 14 amino acids. Germline CDR1 reads SGHVS; CDR2 reads FNYEAQ.

The chain links TRBV5-5 to TRBJ2-5; 7 nucleotides line up with TRBD1. Looked up from germline, CDR1 is SGHKS and CDR2 is YYEKEE (reference sequence). This CDR3 contains 12 residues. V lost 4 bases, J lost 4 bases, and 1 base stayed unmatched. In DNA, the CDR3 is TGTGCCAGCAGCAACAGGGGAGAGACCCAGTACTTC. The encoded protein is CASSNRGETQYF.

In this sample, this clone turned up many times. This chain uses TRBV28 with TRBJ2-3, with D uncertain. This CDR3 is 12 amino acids long. Deletions cut 4 bases from V and 5 bases from J, with 7 bases between. Germline V gives CDR1 MDHEN, CDR2 SYDVKM. The CDR3 DNA follows: TGTGCCAGCAGTTGGGGTAAAGATACGCAGTATTTT. Amino acid sequence: CASSWGKDTQYF.

This clone has just a few counts. The genes are TRBV20-1 and TRBJ1-2; D is unclear. V was clipped by 6 bases and J by 6 bases, with 11 bases between them. The CDR3 sequence is 11 residues long. Per the germline V gene, CDR1 is DFQATT and CDR2 is SNEGSKA (reference sequence). The DNA of the CDR3 is TGCAGTGCCCCTCGGCCCAATGGCTACACCTTC. This codes for CSAPRPNGYTF.

J is TRBJ2-5 and V is TRBV30, with a weak D call TRBD2 (6 bases). V was pared by 7 bases and J by 2 bases, with 8 bases between. CDR1 GTSNPN and CDR2 SVGIG come from the germline V gene (reference sequence). The CDR3 is 11 residues long. The CDR3 DNA sequence: TGTGCCTTAGCGGCTCAAGAGACCCAGTACTTC. Translation: CALAAQETQYF.

This clone came up many times. The gene calls are TRBV7-2 and TRBJ2-5; 14 bases are shared with TRBD2. Germline V lookup: CDR1 SGHTA, CDR2 FQGNSA. The length of the CDR3 is 15 residues. V shed 7 bases, J shed 4 bases, and the junction held 5 bases outside the gene matches. CDR3 amino acids: CASTRGTSGRETQYF. The CDR3 bases are TGTGCCAGCACCCGGGGGACTAGCGGGAGAGAGACCCAGTACTTC.

To note about this clone: In the same sample, other DNA sequences code for this CDR3. This chain connects TRBV6-5 to TRBJ2-6; no reliable D call. This CDR3 has 12 amino acids. The germline V and J ends were trimmed by 4 bases and 4 bases, with 2 bases remaining between them. Germline V gene sequence: CDR1 MNHEY, CDR2 SVGAGI. The CDR3 loop reads CASSSGANVLTF. DNA of the CDR3: TGTGCCAGCAGTTCCGGGGCCAACGTCCTGACTTTC.